The sample holds one count of the clone carrying this T cell receptor (beta chain). These data are taken from a study of early stage breast cancer tumors. Study-level information: ER+/PR+/HER2- status applied to about 70% of the 16 invasive breast tumors.

Profiling relied on immunoSEQ multiplex PCR, and the TCRdb table lists in-frame clones only, not all of them. This table has about 63,000 clones, approximately 80% appearing once. The TCR was taken from a person in their thirties with breast cancer. Sequenced material: blood.

The CDR3 DNA reads as TGTGCCAGCAGCTTGGGACGGCAGAACACTGAAGCTTTCTTT. The encoded protein is CASSLGRQNTEAFF. V and J are TRBV7-3 and TRBJ1-1, with D possibly matching TRBD1 (5 bases). The length of the CDR3 is 14 residues. Germline CDR1 is SGHTA and CDR2 is FQGTGA. Deletions cut 3 bases from V and 1 base from J, with 9 bases between.